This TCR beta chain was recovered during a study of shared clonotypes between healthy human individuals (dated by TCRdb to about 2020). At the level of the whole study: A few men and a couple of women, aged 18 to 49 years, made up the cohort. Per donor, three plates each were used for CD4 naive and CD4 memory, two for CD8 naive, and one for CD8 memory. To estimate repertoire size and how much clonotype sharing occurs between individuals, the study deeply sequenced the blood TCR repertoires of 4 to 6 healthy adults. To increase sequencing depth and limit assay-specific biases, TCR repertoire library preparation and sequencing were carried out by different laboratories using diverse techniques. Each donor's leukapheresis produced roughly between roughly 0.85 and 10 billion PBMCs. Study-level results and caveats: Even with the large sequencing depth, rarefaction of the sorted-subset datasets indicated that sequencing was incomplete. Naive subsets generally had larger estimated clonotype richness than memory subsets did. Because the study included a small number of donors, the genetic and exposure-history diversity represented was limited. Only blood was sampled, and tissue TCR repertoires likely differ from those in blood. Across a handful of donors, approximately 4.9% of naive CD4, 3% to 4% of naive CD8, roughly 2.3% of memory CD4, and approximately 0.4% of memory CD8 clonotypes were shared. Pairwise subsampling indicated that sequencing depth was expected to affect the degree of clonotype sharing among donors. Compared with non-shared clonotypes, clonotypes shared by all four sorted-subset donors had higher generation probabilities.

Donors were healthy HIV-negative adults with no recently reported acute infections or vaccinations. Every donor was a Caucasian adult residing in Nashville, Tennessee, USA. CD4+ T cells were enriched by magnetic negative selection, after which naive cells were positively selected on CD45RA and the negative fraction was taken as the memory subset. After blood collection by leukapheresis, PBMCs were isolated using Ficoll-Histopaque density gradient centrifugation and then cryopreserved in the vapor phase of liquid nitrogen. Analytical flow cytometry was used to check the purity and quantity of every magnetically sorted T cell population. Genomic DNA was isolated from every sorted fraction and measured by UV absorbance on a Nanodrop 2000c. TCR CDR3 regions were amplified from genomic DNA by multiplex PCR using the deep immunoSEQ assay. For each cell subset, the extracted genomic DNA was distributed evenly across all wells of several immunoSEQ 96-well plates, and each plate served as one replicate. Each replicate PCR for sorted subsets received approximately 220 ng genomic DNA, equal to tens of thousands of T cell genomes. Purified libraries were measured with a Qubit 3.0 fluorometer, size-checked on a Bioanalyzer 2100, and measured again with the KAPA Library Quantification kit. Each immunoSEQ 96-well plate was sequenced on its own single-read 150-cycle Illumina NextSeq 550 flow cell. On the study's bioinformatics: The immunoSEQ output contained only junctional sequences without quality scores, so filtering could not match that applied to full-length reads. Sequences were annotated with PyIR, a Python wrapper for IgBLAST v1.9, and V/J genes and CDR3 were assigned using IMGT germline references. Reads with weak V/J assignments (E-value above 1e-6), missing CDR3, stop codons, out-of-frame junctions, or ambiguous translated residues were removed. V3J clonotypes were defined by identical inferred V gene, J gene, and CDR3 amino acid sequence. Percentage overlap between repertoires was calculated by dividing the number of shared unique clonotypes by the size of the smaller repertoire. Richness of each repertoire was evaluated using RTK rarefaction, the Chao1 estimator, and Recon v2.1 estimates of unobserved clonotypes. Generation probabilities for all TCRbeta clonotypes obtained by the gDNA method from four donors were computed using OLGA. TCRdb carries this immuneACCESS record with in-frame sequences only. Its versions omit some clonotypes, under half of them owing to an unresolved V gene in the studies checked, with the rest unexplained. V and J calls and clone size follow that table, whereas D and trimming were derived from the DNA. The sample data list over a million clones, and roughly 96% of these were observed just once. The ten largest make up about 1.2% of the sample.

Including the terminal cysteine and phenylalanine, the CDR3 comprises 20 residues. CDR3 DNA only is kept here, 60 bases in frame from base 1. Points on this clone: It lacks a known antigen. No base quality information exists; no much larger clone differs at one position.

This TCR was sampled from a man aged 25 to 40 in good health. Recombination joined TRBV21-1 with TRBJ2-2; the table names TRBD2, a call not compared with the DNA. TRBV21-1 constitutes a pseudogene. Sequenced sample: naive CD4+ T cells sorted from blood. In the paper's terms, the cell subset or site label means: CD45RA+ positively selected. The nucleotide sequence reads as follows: TGTGCCAGCAGCAAAATTTGGTTGACTAGCGGGAGTGATGGCACCGGGGAGCTGTTTTTT. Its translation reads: CASSKIWLTSGSDGTGELFF.